Listed below are T cell receptor beta chains from one sample, sequenced in a study of blood T cell repertoires in COVID-19. Generated by immunoSEQ multiplex PCR, the TCRdb table keeps only in-frame clones and is missing some. The top ten hold about 15% of the sample, which has 150,000 to 200,000 clones, 84% seen once. Sample: peripheral blood. The source of these receptors is a woman in her sixties or seventies with COVID-19, enrolled during active disease. CDR3s include the opening cysteine and the closing phenylalanine or tryptophan. A D gene is named only where the DNA matches it firmly. Rows may omit the clone size; those that give it use once, few, many or a size class.

TRBV19	-	TRBJ1-2	14	-	CASSISGVNYGYTF	TGTGCCAGTAGTATTTCAGGTGTGAACTATGGCTACACCTTC
TRBV7-9	-	TRBJ1-2	17	TRBD1	CASSYSVTSTGPNGYTF	TGTGCCAGCAGCTACTCAGTTACCTCGACAGGGCCCAATGGCTACACCTTC
TRBV3-1/TRBV3-2	few	TRBJ1-5	14	TRBD1	CASSQGQGMKPQHF	TGTGCCAGCAGCCAAGGACAGGGGATGAAGCCCCAGCATTTT
TRBV7-2	-	TRBJ1-4	15	TRBD1	CASSLSGTGDEKLFF	TGTGCCAGCAGCTTATCCGGGACAGGGGACGAAAAACTGTTTTTT
TRBV5-6	few	TRBJ1-1	14	TRBD1	CASSFSGGVTEAFF	TGTGCCAGCAGCTTCTCAGGGGGAGTCACTGAAGCTTTCTTT
TRBV7-2	-	TRBJ2-2	18	-	CASSLGLRLGGGTGELFF	TGTGCCAGCAGCTTAGGGCTAAGGCTCGGTGGAGGGACCGGGGAGCTGTTTTTT
TRBV30	few	TRBJ1-5	14	TRBD1	CAWSGQGNNQPQHF	TGTGCCTGGAGTGGACAGGGAAACAATCAGCCCCAGCATTTT
TRBV6-5	-	TRBJ2-4	15	-	CASSPEGRARVIQYF	TGTGCCAGCAGCCCCGAAGGCAGGGCGAGAGTTATTCAGTACTTC
TRBV9	-	TRBJ2-1	12	-	CASSADSNEQFF	TGTGCCAGCAGCGCTGACAGTAATGAGCAGTTCTTC
TRBV5-1	-	TRBJ2-1	14	-	CASSLVGVGDEQFF	TGCGCCAGCAGCTTGGTAGGTGTCGGGGATGAGCAGTTCTTC
TRBV2	-	TRBJ1-5	14	TRBD1	CASRKTGGGQPQHF	TGTGCCAGCAGGAAGACAGGGGGAGGTCAGCCCCAGCATTTT
TRBV28	-	TRBJ1-5	11	-	CASSFDQPQHF	TGTGCCAGCAGTTTCGATCAGCCCCAGCATTTT
TRBV9	-	TRBJ2-5	12	-	CASSGSTETQYF	TGTGCCAGCAGCGGAAGCACAGAGACCCAGTACTTC
TRBV7-9	-	TRBJ1-1	13	TRBD1	CASSLSGTGYAFF	TGTGCCAGCAGCTTATCCGGGACAGGGTACGCTTTCTTT
TRBV27	-	TRBJ2-7	12	TRBD1	CASSPQGGEQYF	TGTGCCAGCAGTCCACAGGGGGGCGAGCAGTACTTC
TRBV21-1	-	TRBJ1-1	18	-	CASSSFEPSPYMNTEAFF	TGTGCCAGCAGTTCTTTCGAGCCCTCCCCATATATGAACACTGAAGCTTTCTTT
TRBV19	-	TRBJ1-1	14	-	CASSRQALDTEAFF	TGTGCCAGTAGCCGACAGGCCCTAGACACTGAAGCTTTCTTT
TRBV6-5	-	TRBJ2-1	14	-	CASMVAESYNEQFF	TGTGCCAGCATGGTAGCGGAATCTTACAATGAGCAGTTCTTC
TRBV7-8	-	TRBJ2-7	13	-	CASSRQGIYEQYF	TGTGCCAGCAGCCGCCAGGGGATCTACGAGCAGTACTTC
TRBV18	-	TRBJ2-1	14	-	CASSPVEGGNEQFF	TGTGCCAGCTCACCCGTCGAGGGGGGGAATGAGCAGTTCTTC
TRBV2	-	TRBJ1-1	15	TRBD1	CASREPQGLNTEAFF	TGTGCCAGCAGGGAACCACAGGGGCTGAACACTGAAGCTTTCTTT
TRBV5-1	once	TRBJ2-2	17	TRBD1	CASSLGSGTGDHGELFF	TGCGCCAGCAGCCTAGGGTCGGGGACAGGGGATCACGGGGAGCTGTTTTTT
TRBV30	few	TRBJ1-4	11	-	CAWSVSEKLFF	TGTGCCTGGAGTGTGTCGGAAAAACTGTTTTTT
TRBV2	few	TRBJ1-2	14	-	CASSGGSGKPGYTF	TGTGCCAGCAGTGGAGGTTCAGGGAAACCCGGCTACACCTTC
TRBV25-1	once	TRBJ2-5	14	TRBD2	CASSPAGGLETQYF	TGTGCCAGCAGTCCCGCGGGGGGCCTAGAGACCCAGTACTTC
TRBV24-1	-	TRBJ1-5	15	-	CATSPPGSDDQPQHF	TGTGCCACCAGTCCCCCCGGGAGCGATGATCAGCCCCAGCATTTT
TRBV19	-	TRBJ1-2	15	TRBD1	CASSPRTGTTYGYTF	TGTGCCAGTAGTCCGAGGACAGGGACGACTTATGGCTACACCTTC
TRBV24-1	once	TRBJ2-5	15	-	CATSDFKGDGETQYF	TGTGCCACCAGTGATTTTAAGGGGGACGGAGAGACCCAGTACTTC
TRBV6-5	-	TRBJ1-1	15	TRBD1	CASSYPGTGATEAFF	TGTGCCAGCAGTTACCCCGGGACAGGGGCCACTGAAGCTTTCTTT
TRBV19	-	TRBJ2-1	17	-	CASSAYPGGGRYNEQFF	TGTGCCAGTAGTGCATACCCCGGTGGGGGGAGGTACAATGAGCAGTTCTTC
TRBV6-5	-	TRBJ1-2	13	-	CANLNRERNGYTF	TGTGCCAACCTAAACAGGGAGCGGAACGGCTACACCTTC
TRBV9	-	TRBJ1-6	15	-	CASSVRGGSNSPLHF	TGTGCCAGCAGCGTAAGAGGCGGATCCAATTCACCCCTCCACTTT
TRBV28	-	TRBJ1-1	13	TRBD1	CASTTVGQGGAFF	TGTGCCAGCACCACCGTGGGGCAGGGGGGAGCTTTCTTT
TRBV28	-	TRBJ2-7	16	-	CASSFPTRERTYEQYF	TGTGCCAGCAGTTTTCCCACACGGGAGCGAACCTACGAGCAGTACTTC
TRBV3-1/TRBV3-2	-	TRBJ2-2	18	-	CASSQEGSSLPSTGELFF	TGTGCCAGCAGCCAAGAGGGGAGTTCCCTCCCCAGCACCGGGGAGCTGTTTTTT
TRBV7-3	-	TRBJ2-2	16	TRBD1	CASSPPGQGATGELFF	TGTGCCAGCAGCCCGCCGGGACAGGGGGCCACCGGGGAGCTGTTTTTT
TRBV19	-	TRBJ1-5	14	-	CASSIRRSGQPQHF	TGTGCCAGTAGTATTCGACGGTCCGGGCAGCCCCAGCATTTT
TRBV3-1/TRBV3-2	-	TRBJ1-6	16	TRBD1	CASSQVTGTAGSPLHF	TGTGCCAGCAGCCAGGTGACCGGGACAGCGGGTTCACCCCTCCACTTT
TRBV5-8	-	TRBJ1-1	14	TRBD1	CASSSPGTGRGAFF	TGTGCCAGCAGCTCCCCCGGGACAGGCCGAGGGGCTTTCTTT
TRBV30	-	TRBJ1-1	15	-	CAWIQGYGQNTEAFF	TGTGCCTGGATCCAGGGGTATGGGCAGAACACTGAAGCTTTCTTT